This TCR beta chain was obtained from a study of T cells in Graves' hyperthyroidism and ophthalmopathy. Study-wide background: Peripheral blood collection took place at initial diagnosis, before any treatment.

V lost 5 bases, J lost 0 bases, and 12 bases stayed unmatched. This CDR3 is 17 amino acids long. From germline, CDR1 is MDHEN and CDR2 SYDVKM. The TCR beta CDR3 regions underwent amplification using RNA transcripts as the source. The HTBI set primed first-round TCR CDR3 RT-PCR. MiXCR, applied by TCRdb to the multiplex PCR reads, yields one record per CDR3 protein. The sample consists of about 400,000 distinct CDR3 sequences, more than 13% of them appearing once. This clonotype was picked up many times. In patients aged 18 to 65, hyperthyroidism was newly diagnosed, with duration under 2 months. A patient was excluded if there was uncontrolled infection, other autoimmune disease, pregnancy or lactation.

Sequencing was carried out using blood. The receptor was isolated from a woman in her twenties or thirties with Graves' hyperthyroidism. The V call is TRBV28, the J call TRBJ2-7; 8 nucleotides match TRBD2. The CDR3 coding sequence is TGTGCCAGCAGTCCAACCGGGGGGGAACGGATCTCCTACGAGCAGTACTTC. It translates to CASSPTGGERISYEQYF. Based on the CDR3 plus reference TRBV28 and TRBJ2-7, the full variable domain is DVKVTQSSRYLVKRTGEKVFLECVQDMDHENMFWYRQDPGLGLRLIYFSYDVKMKEKGDIPEGYSVSREKKERFSLILESASTNQTSMYLCASSPTGGERISYEQYFGPGTRLTVT.